The T cell receptor beta chain under discussion was sequenced for a study of blood T cell repertoires in COVID-19. Repertoires were generated with immunoSEQ multiplex PCR, while TCRdb's copy carries only in-frame clones and drops some. Among about 240,000 clones, around 90% were seen once, and the ten largest hold 7.2%. The junction had 4 bases not matched to a gene; V was cut back by 3 bases and J by 4 bases. Germline assignment: CDR1 MNHEY and CDR2 SMNVEV (reference sequence). The CDR3 spans 15 residues. This TCR was recovered from a man in his sixties who had recovered from COVID-19. V and J are TRBV27 and TRBJ1-2; 11 positions agree with TRBD1. Material: peripheral blood. DNA for the CDR3: TGTGCCAGCAGTTTCTCCGGGACAGGGGGCTATGGCTACACCTTC. This translates into CASSFSGTGGYGYTF.